The T cell receptor beta chain described here comes from a study of cytomegalovirus exposure and HLA in healthy donors. The study, taken as a whole, reports: Researchers catalogued approximately 170 TCR beta chains as cytomegalovirus-associated. In a later analysis, donors in an Asian-associated ancestry cluster reportedly had fewer N-insertions in productive TCRs than the cohort mean. Several top significant clusters appeared, in a later analysis, to be linked to common viral pathogens. Upon later analysis, TCR association rates were observed to vary by HLA locus, being highest for DRB1 and lowest for HLA-C.

With regard to this clone: Antigen unknown.

The PCR contained 60 Vbeta and 13 Jbeta primers. Profiling relied on immunoSEQ multiplex PCR, and the TCRdb table lists in-frame clones only, not all of them. This table holds 150,000 to 160,000 clones, 75% to 85% found once. Sample: PBMCs. The clonotype originates from a woman aged 40 to 50 in good health and CMV-seropositive.

CDR3 loop: CASSWGSGGPREQFF. CDR3 coding DNA: TGTGCCAGCAGCTGGGGGTCGGGAGGGCCGCGGGAGCAGTTCTTC. This chain links TRBV5-4 with TRBJ2-1; 8 bases agree with TRBD2. CDR1 and CDR2 (germline): SGHNT, YYREEE (reference sequence). V lost 3 bases, J lost 10 bases, and 12 bases stayed unmatched. The CDR3 extends over 15 amino acids.